The rows below give T cell receptor beta chains drawn from one sample of a study of shared clonotypes between healthy human individuals. Method: immunoSEQ multiplex PCR; TCRdb's copy keeps in-frame clones and lacks some. The table records about 2,500,000 clones, around 94% of them present only once. Input material: naive CD4+ T cells sorted from blood. These receptors all come from a man aged 18 to 29 in good health. Both conserved end residues are part of each CDR3.

V: TRBV19
J: TRBJ1-5
CDR3: CATSPLGFSNQPQHF

V: TRBV5-1
J: TRBJ1-1
CDR3: CASSLWRGVGLTGSMNTEAFF

V: TRBV7-9
J: TRBJ1-1
CDR3: CASSLGVGREAFF

V: TRBV30
J: TRBJ2-7
CDR3: CAWRSGQGMSKQYF

V: TRBV18
J: TRBJ2-1
CDR3: CASSPPSLLPGLAEYNEQFF

V: TRBV30
J: TRBJ1-1
CDR3: CAWRIKGARGNTEAFF

V: TRBV6-1
J: TRBJ2-2
CDR3: CASRMETNTGELFF

V: TRBV28
J: TRBJ2-1
CDR3: CASNLAGTGVHEQFF

V: TRBV6-5
J: TRBJ2-1
CDR3: CYAGTPYNEQFF

V: TRBV6-4
J: TRBJ1-2
CDR3: CASKLRDRGPLSDGYTF

V: TRBV28
J: TRBJ2-7
CDR3: CASSQLSPYEQYF

V: TRBV19
J: TRBJ1-2
CDR3: CASSIESTGRLVGYTF

V: TRBV6-5
J: TRBJ2-1
CDR3: CASSRPPYNEQFF

V: TRBV4-1
J: TRBJ1-4
CDR3: CASRVGGGGREKLFF

V: TRBV10-1
J: TRBJ2-2
CDR3: CASSESTRDSGELFF

V: TRBV30
J: TRBJ2-7
CDR3: CACGTRAYEQYF

V: TRBV12-2
J: TRBJ2-2
CDR3: CASRFSPGQGCVGELFF

V: TRBV27
J: TRBJ2-5
CDR3: CASSSEAGASETQYF

V: TRBV29-1
J: TRBJ2-7
CDR3: CSVRAPGTPYEQYF

V: TRBV28
J: TRBJ1-1
CDR3: CASSLTQGITEAFF

V: TRBV19
J: TRBJ2-6
CDR3: CAANPGGTGANVLTF

V: TRBV7-2
J: TRBJ1-2
CDR3: CASSSQVGYGYTF

V: TRBV12-5
J: TRBJ2-5
CDR3: CASGFQETQYF